These T cell receptor beta chains were read from a single sample in a study of cytomegalovirus exposure and HLA in healthy donors. Using immunoSEQ multiplex PCR, the repertoire was profiled, and TCRdb retains in-frame clones only, with some absent. The table lists 90,000 to 150,000 clones, roughly 90% of them singletons. Sequencing input: PBMCs. The receptors derive from a woman aged 18-35 years in good health and CMV-seropositive. Both conserved end residues are part of each CDR3. A D gene is named only where the DNA matches it firmly. Rows give clone size only sometimes, using once, few, many, or a class for an expanded clone.

v_call,clone_size,j_call,d_call,cdr3_nt,cdr3_aa
TRBV28,-,TRBJ1-1,TRBD1,TGTGCCAGCAGACCACAGGGGGTGGACTGGAACACTGAAGCTTTCTTT,CASRPQGVDWNTEAFF
TRBV5-4,once,TRBJ1-2,TRBD1,TGTGCCAGCAGCTGGGACAGGGTTAACTATGGCTACACCTTC,CASSWDRVNYGYTF
TRBV19,-,TRBJ1-4,TRBD1,TGTGCCAGTAGTGTCGAAATCAGGGGGCCGGCTGGTGAAAAACTGTTTTTT,CASSVEIRGPAGEKLFF
TRBV5-1,-,TRBJ1-2,-,TGCGCCAGCAGCTTGACAGACTATGGCTACACCTTC,CASSLTDYGYTF
TRBV2,once,TRBJ1-3,-,TGTGCCAGCAGTAGAATGGGGGGCTCTGGAAACACCATATATTTT,CASSRMGGSGNTIYF
TRBV2,once,TRBJ1-2,-,TGTGCCAGCAGTGAGGGCAAGAACTATGGCTACACCTTC,CASSEGKNYGYTF
TRBV28,-,TRBJ2-7,-,TGTGCCAGCAGTTTATCCCGCTACGAGCAGTACTTC,CASSLSRYEQYF
TRBV2,-,TRBJ2-2,TRBD2,TGTGCCAGCAGCCCGTTGGCGGGGGGGTCAGGGACCGGGGAGCTGTTTTTT,CASSPLAGGSGTGELFF
TRBV2,-,TRBJ1-2,TRBD1,TGTGCCAGCAGGACCGGGGACAGGGTTGGCTATGGCTACACCTTC,CASRTGDRVGYGYTF
TRBV7-9,-,TRBJ1-6,-,TGTGCCAGCAGCTCTACTCAGGGGTCCTATAATTCACCCCTCCACTTT,CASSSTQGSYNSPLHF
TRBV7-6,few,TRBJ1-2,-,TGTGCCAGCAGCTTAGCCCCACTCACCTATGGCTACACCTTC,CASSLAPLTYGYTF
TRBV29-1,-,TRBJ2-1,TRBD2,TGCAGCGTAACCGGGACTAGCGTTCTTATCTACAATGAGCAGTTCTTC,CSVTGTSVLIYNEQFF
TRBV7-6,-,TRBJ1-6,-,TGTGCCAGCAGCTTCAGACAGGATAATTCACCCCTCCACTTT,CASSFRQDNSPLHF
TRBV5-1,once,TRBJ2-3,-,TGCGCCAGCAGCTTGGGAGAAACAGATACGCAGTATTTT,CASSLGETDTQYF
TRBV5-4,-,TRBJ1-4,-,TGTGCCAGCAGTAGAGGGGGACTATCAACTAATGAAAAACTGTTTTTT,CASSRGGLSTNEKLFF
TRBV4-3,-,TRBJ2-3,-,TGCGCCAGCAGCCAGTCACTAGAAGCAGATACGCAGTATTTT,CASSQSLEADTQYF
TRBV4-1,-,TRBJ2-1,-,TGCGCCAGCAGCCAACCTGCGTCGCTCAACAATGAGCAGTTCTTC,CASSQPASLNNEQFF
TRBV2,-,TRBJ1-4,TRBD1,TGTGCCAGCAGTGGGACAGGGGCGAGATCTGAAAAACTGTTTTTT,CASSGTGARSEKLFF
TRBV28,once,TRBJ2-1,-,TGTGCCAGCAGTTTAAGCCACAGGGATGGTGAGCAGTTCTTC,CASSLSHRDGEQFF
TRBV13,-,TRBJ2-1,TRBD2,TGTGCCAGCCCGCGGCCTAGCGGACACAATGAGCAGTTCTTC,CASPRPSGHNEQFF
TRBV5-1,few,TRBJ2-5,-,TGCGCCAGCAGACAGGGCCTGCAAGAGACCCAGTACTTC,CASRQGLQETQYF
TRBV5-1,-,TRBJ1-2,-,TGCGCCAGCAGCTTGGATCCTATGCCATACTATGGCTACACCTTC,CASSLDPMPYYGYTF
TRBV30,few,TRBJ2-7,TRBD1,TGTGCCTCCCCCGGGACAGGGGTTGGGGAGCAGTACTTC,CASPGTGVGEQYF
TRBV15,-,TRBJ1-5,-,TGTGCCACCACTGTCGGGGGGGATCAGCCCCAGCATTTT,CATTVGGDQPQHF
TRBV7-8,-,TRBJ1-5,TRBD1,TGTGCCAGCAGCTCGGCACCTGACAGGGGCAATCAGCCCCAGCATTTT,CASSSAPDRGNQPQHF
TRBV9,-,TRBJ2-3,TRBD1,TGTGCCAGCAGCACCCGACAGGGGAACACAGATACGCAGTATTTT,CASSTRQGNTDTQYF
TRBV9,-,TRBJ1-2,TRBD1,TGTGCCAGCAGCCCGCAGACAGGGTTTAACTATGGCTACACCTTC,CASSPQTGFNYGYTF
TRBV18,-,TRBJ1-1,-,TGTGCCAGCTCGGACCGTCAGGGTTCAGTTAACACTGAAGCTTTCTTT,CASSDRQGSVNTEAFF
TRBV5-1,-,TRBJ2-3,-,TGCGCCAGCAGCTTGGGTCGGGGGGCCGACACAGATACGCAGTATTTT,CASSLGRGADTDTQYF
TRBV4-1,-,TRBJ2-5,TRBD1,TGCGCCAGCAGCCCAGGGACAGGGGCAGAGACCCAGTACTTC,CASSPGTGAETQYF
TRBV2,-,TRBJ2-3,TRBD1,TGTGCCAGCATCCCCCCGGACAGGGGCCTAACAGATACGCAGTATTTT,CASIPPDRGLTDTQYF
TRBV2,-,TRBJ1-5,-,TGTGCCAGCAGCGTTCGGGGGGGTAATCAGCCCCAGCATTTT,CASSVRGGNQPQHF
TRBV23-1,-,TRBJ2-1,TRBD1,TGCGCCAGCAGTCGTATTGACAGGGGGCCCTACAATGAGCAGTTCTTC,CASSRIDRGPYNEQFF
TRBV5-1,few,TRBJ1-6,-,TGCGCCAGCAGCCAGGGCCTGGTTTCACCCCTCCACTTT,CASSQGLVSPLHF
TRBV25-1,-,TRBJ1-2,-,TGTGCCAGCAGTGACACAGTTAACTATGGCTACACCTTC,CASSDTVNYGYTF
TRBV6-1,-,TRBJ1-1,-,TGTGCCAGCATTAGAGACAATATGAACACTGAAGCTTTCTTT,CASIRDNMNTEAFF
TRBV19,-,TRBJ1-1,-,TGTGCCAGTAGTAATAGGCTAGGAGACGCGTCTAACACTGAAGCTTTCTTT,CASSNRLGDASNTEAFF
TRBV9,-,TRBJ1-1,-,TGTGCCAGCAGCGCAGGGGCCGTCACTGAAGCTTTCTTT,CASSAGAVTEAFF
TRBV29-1,-,TRBJ1-4,-,TGCAGCGGCAGCGAACCGGGGGAAAAACTGTTTTTT,CSGSEPGEKLFF
TRBV29-1,-,TRBJ2-7,-,TGCAGCGTCAGGAAACAGGGCCGCACCTCATACGAGCAGTACTTC,CSVRKQGRTSYEQYF
TRBV2,-,TRBJ1-6,TRBD1,TGTGCCAGCAGTGGCCCCCGGGACAGGGTCTCCTATAATTCACCCCTCCACTTT,CASSGPRDRVSYNSPLHF
TRBV10-3,-,TRBJ1-2,-,TGTGCCATCAGTGAACTGGAAGGGGTTGGCTACACCTTC,CAISELEGVGYTF
TRBV9,-,TRBJ2-4,-,TGTGCCAGCAGCGTGGGCCAGGGTGAGGACATTCAGTACTTC,CASSVGQGEDIQYF
TRBV29-1,-,TRBJ1-1,-,TGTAGCGTGGGAGGGGCAACTGAAGCTTTCTTT,CSVGGATEAFF